A single sample gave rise to the 22 T cell receptor beta chains below, sequenced in a study of T cell responses to AZD1222 COVID-19 vaccine. This table comes from immunoSEQ multiplex PCR, and its TCRdb copy is limited to in-frame clones, with some not included. Among about 25,000 clones, 87% were seen once, and the ten largest hold around a third. The specimen was peripheral blood, collected 28 days after the second AZD1222 dose. These receptors were collected from an adult who received the AZD1222 COVID-19 vaccine.

The chain carries TRBV6-8 and TRBJ1-1, with D hard to call. Trimming pared 3 bases from V and 0 bases from J, leaving 2 bases between. The CDR3 runs 12 residues. Germline loops: CDR1 MNHGY, CDR2 SAAAGT. The CDR3 reads CASSYLNTEAFF. In DNA, the CDR3 is TGTGCCAGCAGTTATTTGAACACTGAAGCTTTCTTT.

This chain joins TRBV6-5 and TRBJ1-5; 8 bases are a match to TRBD1. The CDR3 runs 13 residues. Germline V CDR1 and CDR2: MNHEY, SVGAGI. The junction had 8 bases not matched to a gene; V was cut back by 8 bases and J by 8 bases. The CDR3 reads CASGPDRGKPQHF. The CDR3 DNA reads as TGTGCCAGCGGGCCCGACAGGGGCAAGCCCCAGCATTTT.

This clone was seen once. V gene TRBV4-3 combines with J gene TRBJ2-6; maybe TRBD2 (6 bases). Between the trimmed V and J ends, which lost 0 bases and 0 bases, there was a span of 6 bases. CDR1 is LGHNA, CDR2 YSLEER, per germline. The CDR3 spans 16 residues. The CDR3 nucleotides are TGCGCCAGCAGCCAAGAGCGGGACTCTGGGGCCAACGTCCTGACTTTC. Amino acid sequence: CASSQERDSGANVLTF.

The rearrangement links TRBV6-8 to TRBJ1-6, with D unclear. The CDR3 spans 10 residues. CDR1 and CDR2 from the germline V gene are MNHGY and SAAAGT. Trimming cost V 7 bases and J 11 bases, with 6 bases left between them. CDR3 loop: CASTSPPLHF. The CDR3 nucleotides are TGTGCCAGCACCTCCCCACCCCTCCACTTT.

V is TRBV3-1 (or the pseudogene TRBV3-2) and J is TRBJ2-2; perhaps TRBD2 as D (5 bases). CDR3 length equals 14 residues. V was pared by 2 bases and J by 7 bases, with 11 bases between. Germline values: CDR1 LGHDT, CDR2 YNNKEL (reference sequence). The CDR3 DNA reads as TGTGCCAGCAGCCAACAGGCGGCGGGCGGGGAGCTGTTTTTT. This sequence encodes CASSQQAAGGELFF.

The gene calls are TRBV30 and TRBJ2-3; TRBD2 is a possible D gene (5 bases). The CDR3 has 13 amino acids. The germline V gene encodes CDR1 GTSNPN and CDR2 SVGIG (reference sequence). V lost 4 bases and J lost 1, with 9 bases in between. CDR3 in amino acids: CAWKFGGTDTQYF. The DNA of the CDR3 is TGTGCCTGGAAATTCGGGGGCACAGATACGCAGTATTTT.

The chain employs TRBV7-9 and TRBJ1-5; the match to TRBD1 covers 7 bases. The length of the CDR3 is 15 residues. V was pared by 6 bases and J by 0 bases, with 5 bases of the junction left unmatched. CDR1 and CDR2 from the germline V gene are SEHNR and FQNEAQ (reference sequence). The CDR3 is CASSRQGDSNQPQHF. For the CDR3, the DNA is TGTGCCAGCAGTCGACAGGGCGATAGCAATCAGCCCCAGCATTTT.

This clone was observed a handful of times. As DNA, the CDR3 is TGTGCCAGCAGTACGGGCCCCCTCTCCTACGAGCAGTACTTC. Protein: CASSTGPLSYEQYF. The rearrangement joins TRBV5-4 to TRBJ2-7; D is unresolved. Germline CDR1 and CDR2: SGHNT and YYREEE (reference sequence). V shed 5 bases and J shed 0 bases, with 12 bases lying between them. CDR3 length: 14 residues.

V and J are TRBV5-1 and TRBJ2-1; 7 nucleotides match TRBD1. Per germline, CDR1 SGHRS and CDR2 YFSETQ. J gave up 8 bases and V 0 bases, and 11 bases lay outside the gene matches. The CDR3 contains 16 residues. The CDR3 DNA follows: TGCGCCAGCAGCTTGGTTGGGTCTAACAGGGGACATGAGCAGTTCTTC. It translates to CASSLVGSNRGHEQFF.

This clone was detected once. The chain carries TRBV24-1 and TRBJ2-3, with TRBD1 matching over 7 bases. Germline-derived CDR1 and CDR2 are KGHDR and SFDVKD. The CDR3 has 16 residues. The ends lost 8 bases at V and 5 bases at J; junction bases unmatched: 15. This CDR3 is CATTLYRGSLKDTQYF. The CDR3 nucleotides are TGTGCCACCACTCTCTACAGGGGCTCTCTTAAAGATACGCAGTATTTT.

The J gene is TRBJ2-7, the V gene TRBV28; D gene uncertain. The CDR3 sequence is 14 residues long. Germline values: CDR1 MDHEN, CDR2 SYDVKM. Trimming cost V 3 bases and J 0 bases, with 9 bases left between them. The CDR3 nucleotides are TGTGCCAGCAGTTTCCCGGGCTCCTCCTACGAGCAGTACTTC. This translates into CASSFPGSSYEQYF.

This chain joins TRBV30 and TRBJ2-7; 9 nucleotides agree with TRBD2. This CDR3 comprises 15 residues. The ends lost 3 bases at V and 3 bases at J; junction bases unmatched: 9. The germline V gene encodes CDR1 GTSNPN and CDR2 SVGIG (reference sequence). Written as DNA, the CDR3 is TGTGCCTGGAGCCCGCGGCTAGCGGGGATCTACGAGCAGTACTTC. Protein product: CAWSPRLAGIYEQYF.

The chain has TRBV2 and TRBJ1-1; D unclear. Per the germline V gene, CDR1 is SNHLY and CDR2 is FYNNEI. V was cut by 4 bases and J by 3 bases, with 12 bases left in between. The CDR3 is 14 amino acids. The CDR3 loop reads CASSVSVPHTEAFF. The DNA for the CDR3 is TGTGCCAGCAGTGTATCTGTGCCCCACACTGAAGCTTTCTTT. Using reference TRBV2 and TRBJ1-1 for the parts outside the CDR3, the full variable domain is EPEVTQTPSHQVTQMGQEVILRCVPISNHLYFYWYRQILGQKVEFLVSFYNNEISEKSEIFDDQFSVERPDGSNFTLKIRSTKLEDSAMYFCASSVSVPHTEAFFGQGTRLTVV.

The rearrangement uses TRBV4-1 and TRBJ2-7; 8 bases match TRBD2. Germline assignment: CDR1 MGHRA and CDR2 YSYEKL. V was pared by 0 bases and J by 0 bases, with 4 bases of the junction left unmatched. The CDR3 contains 16 residues. CDR3 DNA: TGCGCCAGCAGCCAAGAAAGACTAGCGAGCTCCTACGAGCAGTACTTC. It specifies CASSQERLASSYEQYF.

This clone has just one count. V and J are TRBV18 and TRBJ2-1, with TRBD2 matching over 10 bases. V was clipped by 4 bases and J by 4 bases; unmatched bases: 13. Germline V gene lookup returns CDR1 KGHSH and CDR2 LQKENI. CDR3 length: 18 residues. The CDR3 sequence is CASSLGLAAARYYNEQFF. The DNA of the CDR3 is TGTGCCAGCTCACTTGGACTAGCGGCCGCAAGATATTACAATGAGCAGTTCTTC. Based on the CDR3 plus reference TRBV18 and TRBJ2-1, the full variable domain is NAGVMQNPRHLVRRRGQEARLRCSPMKGHSHVYWYRQLPEEGLKFMVYLQKENIIDESGMPKERFSAEFPKEGPSILRIQQVVRGDSAAYFCASSLGLAAARYYNEQFFGPGTRLTVL.

This clone was detected once. The chain recombines TRBV7-9 with TRBJ2-7; D assignment may be TRBD1 or TRBD2 (5 bases each). With 5 bases removed from V and 1 base from J, the gap between germline ends came to 12 bases. Germline V CDR1 and CDR2: SEHNR, FQNEAQ (reference sequence). This CDR3 is 14 amino acids long. Here the CDR3 DNA reads TGTGCCAGCAGCATGGGACGGAAATCCTACGAGCAGTACTTC. The encoded protein is CASSMGRKSYEQYF.

This clone was recorded a few times. The V call is TRBV6-5, the J call TRBJ2-5; D uncertain. The germline V gene encodes CDR1 MNHEY and CDR2 SVGAGI. The CDR3 contains 14 residues. The ends were cut back, 0 bases at V and 2 bases at J, with 7 bases in the middle. The CDR3 here is CASSYSYGQETQYF. CDR3 DNA sequence: TGTGCCAGCAGTTACTCTTACGGACAAGAGACCCAGTACTTC.

The chain couples TRBV7-8 to TRBJ2-7; the D is unclear. The V end lost 3 bases, the J end lost 3 bases, and 12 bases lay between the germline ends. Germline lookup yields CDR1 SGHVS and CDR2 FQNEAQ. The CDR3 consists of 14 residues. CDR3 DNA sequence: TGTGCCAGCAGCTTGGGTCTGCATCTCTACGAGCAGTACTTC. Translation gives CASSLGLHLYEQYF.

This sequence joins TRBV27 and TRBJ2-7; the match to TRBD2 covers 11 bases. V was pared by 2 bases and J by 1 base, with 10 bases of the junction left unmatched. Germline V CDR1 and CDR2: MNHEY, SMNVEV (reference sequence). The CDR3 is 18 residues long. The CDR3 loop reads CASSLGPPGLAVSYEQYF. The CDR3, as DNA: TGTGCCAGCAGTTTAGGGCCTCCGGGACTAGCGGTATCCTACGAGCAGTACTTC.

The rearrangement uses TRBV7-3 and TRBJ1-6, with D perhaps TRBD1 (6 bases). Germline V gives CDR1 SGHTA, CDR2 FQGTGA. The CDR3 contains 16 residues. Trimming pared 5 bases from V and 7 bases from J, leaving 18 bases between. The CDR3 here is CASSHNARTENSPLHF. The CDR3 nucleotides read TGTGCCAGCAGCCACAACGCCCGGACAGAGAATTCACCCCTCCACTTT. Together with reference TRBV7-3 and TRBJ1-6, the CDR3 gives the full variable domain: GAGVSQTPSNKVTEKGKYVELRCDPISGHTALYWYRQSLGQGPEFLIYFQGTGAADDSGLPNDRFFAVRPEGSVSTLKIQRTERGDSAVYLCASSHNARTENSPLHFGNGTRLTVT.

This clone was recorded only once. This chain links TRBV5-1 with TRBJ2-7; 8 nucleotides line up with TRBD2. Trimming removed 5 bases from V and 0 bases from J; junction bases left unmatched: 7. Germline V gene data show CDR1 as SGHRS and CDR2 as YFSETQ. CDR3 size: 15 residues. Written as DNA, the CDR3 is TGCGCCAGCAGATCGAGCGGGAGCGTCTCCTACGAGCAGTACTTC. Its protein product is CASRSSGSVSYEQYF.

This chain links TRBV27 with TRBJ1-1; maybe TRBD1 (6 bases). The V and J ends lost 4 bases and 1 base respectively, with 13 bases between them. The CDR3 consists of 15 residues. The germline V gene encodes CDR1 MNHEY and CDR2 SMNVEV (reference sequence). DNA for the CDR3: TGTGCCAGCAGTTCAGAGACAGGAGGGAACACTGAAGCTTTCTTT. It yields the protein CASSSETGGNTEAFF.